The entry below gives a single TCR beta chain sequence along with its context. What it binds is unknown. This specimen belongs to a study of PD-1 blockade in classical Hodgkin lymphoma. Whole-study findings and limits: With respect to the repertoire differences, their causes, possibly disease activity or prior therapy, remain undefined. With CD4+ cells, TCR diversity rose significantly by C4D1, but not with CD8+ cells.

Relapses following autologous stem cell transplantation were seen in all patients, with brentuximab vedotin exposure varying. When best responses were assessed, they were complete response, partial response or progressive disease. Germline CDR1 is MNHEY and CDR2 is SVGAGI. The CDR3 loop spans 14 amino acids. V shed 6 bases and J 7 bases; nucleotides not matched to a gene: 11. Measured with immunoSEQ multiplex PCR; TCRdb has only the in-frame clones, and not every one. The profile shows fewer than 15,000 clones, around 90% of them singletons. This clonotype was sampled from a human donor with classical Hodgkin lymphoma. The chain combines TRBV6-5 with TRBJ2-7; 8 bases match TRBD2. The input for sequencing was peripheral blood mononuclear cells (PBMCs), taken at baseline. CDR3 bases: TGTGCCAGCAGCTCGACTAGCGCATCTTGGGAGCAGTACTTC. Translation gives CASSSTSASWEQYF.